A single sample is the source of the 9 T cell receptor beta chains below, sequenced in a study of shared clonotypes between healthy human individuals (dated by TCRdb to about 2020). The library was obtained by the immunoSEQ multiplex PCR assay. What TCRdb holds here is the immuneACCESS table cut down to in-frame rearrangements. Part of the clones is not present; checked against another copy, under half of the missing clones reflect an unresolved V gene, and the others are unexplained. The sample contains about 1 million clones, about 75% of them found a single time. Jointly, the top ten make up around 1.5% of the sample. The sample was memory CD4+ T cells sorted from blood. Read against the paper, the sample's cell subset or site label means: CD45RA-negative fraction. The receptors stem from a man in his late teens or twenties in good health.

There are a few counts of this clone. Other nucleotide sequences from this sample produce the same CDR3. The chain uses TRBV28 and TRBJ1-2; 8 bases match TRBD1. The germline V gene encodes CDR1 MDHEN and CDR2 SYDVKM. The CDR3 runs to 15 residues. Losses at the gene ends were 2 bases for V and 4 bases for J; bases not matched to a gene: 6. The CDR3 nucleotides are TGTGCCAGCAGTTTACCCTCGGACAGGGTCTATGGCTACACCTTC. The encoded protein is CASSLPSDRVYGYTF.

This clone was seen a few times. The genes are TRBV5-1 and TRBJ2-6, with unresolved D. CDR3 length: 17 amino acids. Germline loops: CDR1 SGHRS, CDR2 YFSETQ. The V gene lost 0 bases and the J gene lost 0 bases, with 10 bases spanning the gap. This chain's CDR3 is CASSLARLTSGANVLTF. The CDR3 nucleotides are TGCGCCAGCAGCTTGGCGAGGTTAACCTCTGGGGCCAACGTCCTGACTTTC.

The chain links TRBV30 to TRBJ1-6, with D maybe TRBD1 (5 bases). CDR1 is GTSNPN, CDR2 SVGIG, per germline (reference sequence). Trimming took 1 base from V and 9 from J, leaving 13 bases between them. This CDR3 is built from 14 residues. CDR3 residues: CAWSAGDQSSPLHF. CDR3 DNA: TGTGCCTGGAGTGCGGGGGACCAGAGTTCACCCCTCCACTTT.

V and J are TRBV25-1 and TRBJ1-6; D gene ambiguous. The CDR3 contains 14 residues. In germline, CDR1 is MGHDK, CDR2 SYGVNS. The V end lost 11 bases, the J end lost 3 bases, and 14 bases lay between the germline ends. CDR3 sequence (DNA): TGTGCCGTGCAGGAGGGCAACTATAATTCACCCCTCCACTTT. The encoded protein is CAVQEGNYNSPLHF.

CDR3 in DNA: TGTGCCAGCTCACTCGGTTCACCCCTCCACTTT. Translated, it gives CASSLGSPLHF. V is TRBV18 and J is TRBJ1-6, with D unclear. CDR3 length: 11 residues. The V gene's germline CDR1 is KGHSH and CDR2 LQKENI. V lost 4 bases and J lost 9, with 4 bases in between.

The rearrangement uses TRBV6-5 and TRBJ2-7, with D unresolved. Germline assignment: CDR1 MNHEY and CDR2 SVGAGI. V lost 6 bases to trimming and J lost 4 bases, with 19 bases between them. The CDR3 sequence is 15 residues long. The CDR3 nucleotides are TGTGCCAGCAGCACCTTCGGATTGCAATCTTACGAGCAGTACTTC. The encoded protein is CASSTFGLQSYEQYF.

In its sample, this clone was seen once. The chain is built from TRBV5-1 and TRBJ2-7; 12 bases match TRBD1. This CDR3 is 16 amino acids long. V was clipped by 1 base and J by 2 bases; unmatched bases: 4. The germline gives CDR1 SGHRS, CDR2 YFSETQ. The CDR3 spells CASSLSGTGGPYEQYF. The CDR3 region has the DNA TGCGCCAGCAGCTTGTCCGGGACAGGGGGCCCCTACGAGCAGTACTTC.

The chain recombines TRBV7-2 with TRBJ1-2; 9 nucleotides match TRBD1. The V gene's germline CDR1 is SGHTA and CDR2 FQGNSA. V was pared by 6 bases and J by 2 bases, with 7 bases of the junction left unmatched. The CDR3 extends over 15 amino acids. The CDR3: CASSQGTGKNYGYTF. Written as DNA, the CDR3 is TGTGCCAGCAGTCAAGGGACAGGGAAAAACTATGGCTACACCTTC.

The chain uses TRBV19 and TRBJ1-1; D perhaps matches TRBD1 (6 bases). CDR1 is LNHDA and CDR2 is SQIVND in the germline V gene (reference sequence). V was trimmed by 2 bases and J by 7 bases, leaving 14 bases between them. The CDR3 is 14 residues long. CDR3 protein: CASSIRGADNEAFF. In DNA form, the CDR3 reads TGTGCCAGTAGTATAAGGGGGGCTGACAATGAAGCTTTCTTT.